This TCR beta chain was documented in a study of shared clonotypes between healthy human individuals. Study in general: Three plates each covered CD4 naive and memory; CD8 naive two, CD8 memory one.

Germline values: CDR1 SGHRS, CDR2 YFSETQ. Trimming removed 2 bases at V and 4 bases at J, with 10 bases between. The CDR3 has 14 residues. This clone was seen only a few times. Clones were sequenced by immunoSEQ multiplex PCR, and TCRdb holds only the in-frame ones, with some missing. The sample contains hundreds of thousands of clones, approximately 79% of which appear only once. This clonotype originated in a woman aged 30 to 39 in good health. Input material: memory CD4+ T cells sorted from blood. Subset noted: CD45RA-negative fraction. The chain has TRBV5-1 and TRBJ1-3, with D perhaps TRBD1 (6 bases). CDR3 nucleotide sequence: TGCGCCAGCAGCTTAACAGGGATGGGAAACACCATATATTTT. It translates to CASSLTGMGNTIYF.